This T cell receptor (beta chain) is from a study of cytomegalovirus exposure and HLA in healthy donors. Donors showed nominal health when sampled, although they likely had unrecorded immune exposures. PCR used 60 Vbeta primers and 13 Jbeta primers. The repertoire was sequenced with immunoSEQ multiplex PCR; TCRdb's copy has only in-frame clones and lacks some. The data hold roughly 100,000 clones, with roughly 80% observed a single time. Sequencing used PBMCs. The sequence derives from a man aged 50-59 years in good health and CMV-seropositive.

The CDR3: CAWSRFGTGVPTGELFF. CDR3 nucleotide sequence: TGTGCCTGGAGTCGTTTTGGGACAGGGGTCCCCACCGGGGAGCTGTTTTTT. The chain employs TRBV30 and TRBJ2-2; 10 bases are shared with TRBD1. The length of the CDR3 is 17 residues. The V gene's germline CDR1 is GTSNPN and CDR2 SVGIG (reference sequence). V was clipped by 2 bases and J by 4 bases; unmatched bases: 10.